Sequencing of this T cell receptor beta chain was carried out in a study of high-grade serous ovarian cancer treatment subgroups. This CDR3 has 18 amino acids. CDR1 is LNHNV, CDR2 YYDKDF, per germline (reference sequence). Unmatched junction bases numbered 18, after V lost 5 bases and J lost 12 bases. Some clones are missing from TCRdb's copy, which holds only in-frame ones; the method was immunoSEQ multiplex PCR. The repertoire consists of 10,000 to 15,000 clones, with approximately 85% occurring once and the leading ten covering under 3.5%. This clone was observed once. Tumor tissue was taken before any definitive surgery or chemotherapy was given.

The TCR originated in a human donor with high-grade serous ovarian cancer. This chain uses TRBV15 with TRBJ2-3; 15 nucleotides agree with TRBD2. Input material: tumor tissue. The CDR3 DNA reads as TGTGCCACCAGCGAGAGGGGACTAGCGGGGGGCGCGGGGAGTATTCAGTATTTT. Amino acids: CATSERGLAGGAGSIQYF.